Following are 23 T cell receptor beta chains from one sample sequenced in a study of T cell repertoires in aging, cancer and after chemotherapy. Multiplex touch-down PCR with TRB-A/B primers amplified rearranged V-D-J TRB sequences. TCRdb reprocessed the multiplex PCR reads with MiXCR, giving one entry per CDR3 protein. The profile shows thousands of distinct CDR3 sequences, about 25% of them singletons. The template was genomic DNA from peripheral blood, not RNA. Sequencing used blood. Source of these receptors: a human donor in good health.

This chain connects TRBV15 to TRBJ1-1; TRBD1 agrees at 7 bases. Trimming removed 9 bases from V and 1 base from J; junction bases left unmatched: 8. From germline, CDR1 is LNHNV and CDR2 YYDKDF (reference sequence). This CDR3 spans 14 amino acids. The CDR3 is CATGDRDRNTEAFF. The DNA of the CDR3 is TGTGCCACTGGCGACCGGGACAGGAACACTGAAGCTTTCTTT.

This clonotype is judged medium-sized. The chain has TRBV5-1 and TRBJ2-2, with TRBD2 matching 13 bases. The CDR3 is 16 residues long. V lost 3 bases, J lost 3 bases, and 2 bases stayed unmatched. From germline, CDR1 is SGHRS and CDR2 YFSETQ. This CDR3 reads CASSWTSGGYTGELFF. As DNA, the CDR3 is TGCGCCAGCAGCTGGACTAGCGGGGGATACACCGGGGAGCTGTTTTTT.

V gene TRBV7-2 combines with J gene TRBJ2-5, with 8 positions matching TRBD1. Germline CDR1 and CDR2: SGHTA and FQGNSA. Trimming at V came to 5 bases and at J to 2 bases, leaving 7 bases not matched to a gene. This CDR3 contains 15 residues. In DNA, the CDR3 is TGTGCCAGCAGCAGTCGGACAGGGCTTCAAGAGACCCAGTACTTC. Its protein is CASSSRTGLQETQYF.

This clonotype was seen only a few times. The V gene is TRBV27, the J gene TRBJ1-2, with 7 bases matching TRBD1. Germline values: CDR1 MNHEY, CDR2 SMNVEV (reference sequence). The CDR3 is 18 residues long. The junction had 11 bases not matched to a gene; V was cut back by 1 base and J by 0 bases. The CDR3 nucleotides are TGTGCCAGCAGTTTATATTCGTTCGGGACAGAGCCTAACTATGGCTACACCTTC. The encoded protein is CASSLYSFGTEPNYGYTF.

The chain employs TRBV12-3 or TRBV12-4 and TRBJ2-5, with 15 bases aligning to TRBD2. The CDR3 contains 17 residues. The junction had 5 bases not matched to a gene; V was cut back by 4 bases and J by 2 bases. CDR3 residues: CASSSGLAGGGQETQYF. CDR3 sequence (DNA): TGTGCCAGCAGTTCTGGACTAGCGGGAGGGGGACAAGAGACCCAGTACTTC.

The J gene is TRBJ1-3, the V gene TRBV6-5; maybe TRBD1 (5 bases). With 4 bases removed from V and 4 bases from J, the gap between germline ends came to 11 bases. The CDR3 has 14 amino acids. Germline V CDR1 and CDR2: MNHEY, SVGAGI. CDR3 protein: CASSWGASGNTIYF. The CDR3 DNA is TGTGCCAGCAGTTGGGGCGCGAGCGGAAACACCATATATTTT.

By share of the sample, this clonotype is medium-sized. The chain combines TRBV27 with TRBJ1-6, with unresolved D. With 5 bases removed from V and 7 bases from J, the gap between germline ends came to 9 bases. Germline CDR1 reads MNHEY; CDR2 reads SMNVEV (reference sequence). CDR3 length: 13 residues. In DNA form, the CDR3 reads TGTGCCAGCAGTCCCCGGGGAAATTCACCCCTCCACTTT. Encoded protein: CASSPRGNSPLHF.

By its share, this clonotype is medium-sized. The chain recombines TRBV30 with TRBJ2-7; D is uncertain. Germline V gene sequence: CDR1 GTSNPN, CDR2 SVGIG (reference sequence). The ends were cut back, 2 bases at V and 7 bases at J, with 9 bases in the middle. The CDR3 length is 11 residues. In DNA form, the CDR3 reads TGTGCCTGGAGTAATAAAGGGGAGCAGTACTTC. As protein: CAWSNKGEQYF.

This clonotype was seen a few times. This chain uses TRBV12-3 or TRBV12-4 with TRBJ1-6, with D perhaps matching TRBD1 (5 bases). Trimming shortened V by 6 bases and J by 3 bases, and 18 bases separated the two germline ends. CDR3 length equals 17 residues. Here the CDR3 DNA reads TGTGCCAGCAGCCCCGACAGAGGCTCATACTATAATTCACCCCTCCACTTT. Encoded protein: CASSPDRGSYYNSPLHF.

In DNA, the CDR3 is TGTGCCATCAGCGACAGGGTGGGAGTCAATCAGCCCCAGCATTTT. Translation: CAISDRVGVNQPQHF. The gene calls are TRBV10-3 and TRBJ1-5; 7 bases agree with TRBD1. Unmatched junction bases numbered 8, after V lost 6 bases and J lost 3 bases. The CDR3 spans 15 residues. Germline CDR1 and CDR2: ENHRY and SYGVKD.

The chain employs TRBV7-2 and TRBJ1-2; no clear D gene. CDR1 is SGHTA, CDR2 FQGNSA, per germline. This CDR3 is 14 amino acids long. Between the trimmed V and J ends, which lost 2 bases and 1 base, there was a span of 8 bases. Here the CDR3 reads CASSLLGFNYGYTF. The DNA of the CDR3 is TGTGCCAGCAGCTTATTAGGCTTTAACTATGGCTACACCTTC.

This clonotype showed up just a few times. CDR3 residues: CATSGTGTAQETQYF. Written as DNA, the CDR3 is TGTGCCACCAGTGGGACCGGGACAGCGCAAGAGACCCAGTACTTC. This chain uses TRBV24-1 with TRBJ2-5; 7 nucleotides match TRBD1. The CDR3 length is 15 residues. Trimming removed 5 bases from V and 2 bases from J; junction bases left unmatched: 7. CDR1 is KGHDR and CDR2 is SFDVKD in the germline V gene.

This clonotype is labeled as medium-sized (0.01 to 0.1%). V usage is TRBV6-6 and J usage is TRBJ2-7, with D hard to call. The CDR3 runs to 14 residues. From germline, CDR1 is MNHNY and CDR2 SVGAGI (reference sequence). V lost 2 bases, J lost 2 bases, and 10 bases lay in between. CDR3 loop: CASSYATVTYEQYF. The CDR3 coding sequence is TGTGCCAGCAGTTACGCGACGGTGACCTACGAGCAGTACTTC.

This clonotype is medium-sized. V and J are TRBV6-5 and TRBJ2-7; 8 bases map to TRBD1. Losses at the gene ends were 4 bases for V and 0 bases for J; bases not matched to a gene: 8. The CDR3 contains 16 residues. In germline, CDR1 is MNHEY, CDR2 SVGAGI. CDR3 coding DNA: TGTGCCAGCAGTTCCACTTGGACAGGGCACTCCTACGAGCAGTACTTC. It is translated as CASSSTWTGHSYEQYF.

This clonotype was counted between two and nine times. The V gene is TRBV11-2, the J gene TRBJ2-5; 16 bases are a match to TRBD2. The germline V gene has CDR1 SGHAT and CDR2 FQNNGV. This CDR3 comprises 17 residues. V was pared by 5 bases and J by 7 bases, with 10 bases of the junction left unmatched. CDR3 residues: CASSPGTSGGAYGTQYF. The CDR3 DNA reads TGTGCCAGCAGCCCAGGGACTAGCGGGGGGGCGTACGGGACCCAGTACTTC.

As regards this clonotype: Possible read error: a much larger clone is one base away. The chain recombines TRBV6-2 or TRBV6-3 with TRBJ2-7; the D gene is possibly TRBD1 (6 bases). Germline CDR1 MNHEY, CDR2 SVGEGT. V was pared by 5 bases and J by 1 base, with 15 bases between. The length of the CDR3 is 15 residues. CDR3 coding DNA: TGTGCCAGCAGTAGGGACCGGGACAAATCCTACGAGCAGTACTTC. Protein sequence: CASSRDRDKSYEQYF.

This clonotype is medium-sized (0.01 to 0.1%) in the sample. The chain joins TRBV19 to TRBJ2-1; TRBD2 agrees at 7 bases. This CDR3 region has 16 residues. Germline values: CDR1 LNHDA, CDR2 SQIVND (reference sequence). The trim removed 3 bases at V and 7 bases at J, leaving 12 bases unmatched. The CDR3 DNA reads TGTGCCAGTAGTATCCCTACTAGCGCCTGGGGAAATGAGCAGTTCTTC. Translation: CASSIPTSAWGNEQFF.

Judged by abundance, this clonotype is medium-sized. The chain combines TRBV5-4 with TRBJ2-4; D is ambiguous. The germline V gene has CDR1 SGHNT and CDR2 YYREEE (reference sequence). Trimming removed 0 bases at V and 5 bases at J, with 6 bases between. The CDR3 length is 13 residues. CDR3 nucleotides: TGTGCCAGCAGCTTGGGGCAGCAAAACATTCAGTACTTC. It encodes CASSLGQQNIQYF.

This clonotype is medium-sized in the sample. V usage is TRBV6-5 and J usage is TRBJ1-6; D might be TRBD1 (5 bases). This CDR3 is built from 17 residues. Trimming took off 0 bases at V and 0 bases at J, with 9 bases between the two ends. Per germline, CDR1 MNHEY and CDR2 SVGAGI. CDR3 amino acids: CASSYSRASSYNSPLHF. CDR3 bases: TGTGCCAGCAGTTACTCCAGGGCCAGCTCCTATAATTCACCCCTCCACTTT.

The rearrangement joins TRBV12-5 to TRBJ2-1; the D gene is possibly TRBD1 (7 bases). Between the trimmed V and J ends, which lost 0 bases and 9 bases, there was a span of 18 bases. Germline lookup yields CDR1 LGHNT and CDR2 FRNRAP. This CDR3 has 16 residues. The CDR3 loop reads CASGLVVGGGKGEQFF. The CDR3 bases are TGTGCTAGTGGTTTGGTGGTCGGAGGGGGCAAGGGTGAGCAGTTCTTC.

The V gene is TRBV7-9, the J gene TRBJ2-3; D unresolved. Germline values: CDR1 SEHNR, CDR2 FQNEAQ (reference sequence). V was cut by 5 bases and J by 9 bases, with 18 bases left in between. The CDR3 is 14 residues long. DNA of the CDR3: TGTGCCAGCAGCCTCCCCGGCCCGGCAGGAACGCAGTATTTT. This sequence encodes CASSLPGPAGTQYF.

This clonotype was observed a few times. The rearrangement uses TRBV20-1 and TRBJ1-1, with D unresolved. V lost 4 bases to trimming and J lost 5 bases, with 17 bases between them. This CDR3 is 14 amino acids long. Germline values: CDR1 DFQATT, CDR2 SNEGSKA (reference sequence). The CDR3 sequence: CSAKITGLETEAFF. The CDR3, as DNA: TGCAGTGCTAAGATAACGGGATTGGAAACTGAAGCTTTCTTT.

In this sample, this clonotype turned up a few times. The chain has TRBV30 and TRBJ1-1; D may be TRBD1 (5 bases). The CDR3 has 14 residues. The V end was cut by 2 bases, the J end by 1 base, with 11 bases between. Germline V gene sequence: CDR1 GTSNPN, CDR2 SVGIG (reference sequence). The CDR3 coding sequence is TGTGCCTGGAGTAACCGTGGGGGGAACACTGAAGCTTTCTTT. It codes for CAWSNRGGNTEAFF.